Below, 24 T cell receptor beta chains from the same sample are listed, as sequenced in a study of shared clonotypes between healthy human individuals. Profiling relied on immunoSEQ multiplex PCR, and the TCRdb table lists in-frame clones only, not all of them. The repertoire holds under 2,500,000 clones, with 90% to 96% as singletons. Sequenced: naive CD4+ T cells sorted from blood. Subset: CD45RA+ positively selected. Receptor source: a young man in good health.

The genes are TRBV30 and TRBJ2-1, with 14 nucleotides matching TRBD2. This CDR3 contains 16 residues. Germline V CDR1 and CDR2: GTSNPN, SVGIG (reference sequence). Germline trimming cut 2 bases from V and 8 bases from J; bases unmatched to any gene: 8. CDR3 nucleotide sequence: TGTGCCTGGAGTCCCACGACTAGCGGGGGGGCAGATGAGCAGTTCTTC. This encodes CAWSPTTSGGADEQFF.

This chain connects TRBV4-1 to TRBJ2-5; D may correspond to TRBD1 or TRBD2 (5 bases each). The CDR3 is 14 amino acids. Germline CDR1 is MGHRA and CDR2 is YSYEKL. The V end lost 1 base, the J end lost 7 bases, and 13 bases lay between the germline ends. CDR3: CASSQGDPRRTQYF. The CDR3 region has the DNA TGCGCCAGCAGCCAAGGGGACCCCAGGAGGACCCAGTACTTC.

V gene TRBV7-2 combines with J gene TRBJ1-3; TRBD1 might be the D (6 bases). V lost 5 bases and J lost 0, with 14 bases in between. Looked up from germline, CDR1 is SGHTA and CDR2 is FQGNSA. This CDR3 has 16 residues. The CDR3: CASSLDRHSSGNTIYF. CDR3 sequence (DNA): TGTGCCAGCAGCCTTGACAGGCACAGCTCTGGAAACACCATATATTTT.

The chain joins TRBV9 to TRBJ1-2; a weak D match, TRBD1 (6 bases). Per the germline V gene, CDR1 is SGDLS and CDR2 is YYNGEE. Trimming removed 3 bases from V and 4 bases from J, with 16 bases in between. There are 15 residues in the CDR3. CDR3 amino acids: CASSGLAGTSYGYTF. Written as DNA, the CDR3 is TGTGCCAGCAGCGGTTTGGCCGGGACATCCTATGGCTACACCTTC.

To note about this clone: Other DNA sequences in this specimen translate into the identical CDR3. CDR3 bases: TGTGCCAGCAGCTTAGGTTCAGGGGGCTATGGCTACACCTTC. Translation gives CASSLGSGGYGYTF. The chain recombines TRBV7-2 with TRBJ1-2, with TRBD1 identical over 7 bases. The germline V gene has CDR1 SGHTA and CDR2 FQGNSA. The CDR3 sequence is 14 residues long. With V trimmed by 1 base and J by 4 bases, 3 bases remained unmatched.

The chain joins TRBV28 to TRBJ2-7; no clear D. The V end lost 5 bases, the J end lost 2 bases, and 10 bases lay between the germline ends. The CDR3 runs 13 residues. The germline V gene has CDR1 MDHEN and CDR2 SYDVKM. CDR3 sequence (DNA): TGTGCCAGCAGTCCTCCCCTCACCTACGAGCAGTACTTC. It encodes CASSPPLTYEQYF.

The CDR3 region is CASSPFGRGEQFF. DNA of the CDR3: TGTGCCAGCAGTCCCTTTGGGCGCGGTGAGCAGTTCTTC. The V gene is TRBV28, the J gene TRBJ2-1; unclear D gene. Between the trimmed V and J ends, which lost 5 bases and 9 bases, there was a span of 14 bases. The CDR3 length is 13 residues. Germline lookup yields CDR1 MDHEN and CDR2 SYDVKM. Together with reference TRBV28 and TRBJ2-1, the CDR3 gives the full variable domain: DVKVTQSSRYLVKRTGEKVFLECVQDMDHENMFWYRQDPGLGLRLIYFSYDVKMKEKGDIPEGYSVSREKKERFSLILESASTNQTSMYLCASSPFGRGEQFFGPGTRLTVL.

The V and J genes are TRBV5-1 and TRBJ2-1; D gene unclear. The CDR3 is made up of 12 amino acids. The germline V gene has CDR1 SGHRS and CDR2 YFSETQ. V lost 3 bases and J 4 bases, leaving 5 bases between the germline ends. The DNA of the CDR3 is TGCGCCAGCAGCTCACAGTACAATGAGCAGTTCTTC. Encoded protein: CASSSQYNEQFF.

The chain joins TRBV6-5 to TRBJ1-5; 7 bases align to TRBD1. The trim removed 5 bases at V and 7 bases at J, leaving 5 bases unmatched. CDR1 is MNHEY, CDR2 SVGAGI, per germline. The CDR3 length is 13 residues. In DNA, the CDR3 is TGTGCCAGCAGTACGACAGGGAGCCAGCCCCAGCATTTT. It encodes CASSTTGSQPQHF.

The table lists this clone with a count of one. The J gene is TRBJ2-1, the V gene TRBV27; 9 nucleotides agree with TRBD1. The CDR3 covers 15 residues. Trimming at V came to 2 bases and at J to 4 bases, leaving 3 bases not matched to a gene. Germline V lookup: CDR1 MNHEY, CDR2 SMNVEV (reference sequence). CDR3 in DNA: TGTGCCAGCAGTTTAGACAGGGGGGATTACAATGAGCAGTTCTTC. Translated, it gives CASSLDRGDYNEQFF.

The gene calls are TRBV9 and TRBJ2-5; either TRBD1 or TRBD2 may supply D (5 bases each). CDR1 and CDR2 (germline): SGDLS, YYNGEE. The CDR3 loop spans 14 amino acids. V gave up 4 bases and J gave up 5 bases, with 15 bases separating them. The CDR3 loop is CASSSRGDAETQYF. The CDR3 nucleotides read TGTGCCAGCAGCTCAAGAGGGGATGCGGAGACCCAGTACTTC.

The chain uses TRBV10-2 and TRBJ1-6; D is unresolved. This CDR3 has 13 amino acids. Deletions cut 4 bases from V and 9 bases from J, with 10 bases between. Germline CDR1 and CDR2: WSHSY and SAAADI. The CDR3 DNA follows: TGCGCCAGCAGTGCTCAGTTGAGTTCACCCCTCCACTTT. Its translation: CASSAQLSSPLHF.

The gene calls are TRBV7-2 and TRBJ2-5; TRBD1 or TRBD2 may be the D gene (6 bases each). Looked up from germline, CDR1 is SGHTA and CDR2 is FQGNSA. The CDR3 loop spans 13 amino acids. Trimming removed 5 bases from V and 8 bases from J, with 15 bases in between. CDR3 DNA sequence: TGTGCCAGCAGCCGGGACTTTGGGACAACCCAGTACTTC. Protein sequence: CASSRDFGTTQYF.

V is TRBV2 and J is TRBJ2-7, with TRBD2 matching 11 bases. The CDR3 totals 16 residues. V was pared by 6 bases and J by 6 bases, with 13 bases of the junction left unmatched. The germline V gene has CDR1 SNHLY and CDR2 FYNNEI. DNA for the CDR3: TGTGCCAGCAGAGCTACTAGCGGGGGTGCCGGGGGCGAGCAGTACTTC. It translates to CASRATSGGAGGEQYF.

Comment on this clone: This sample also contains other DNA sequences that code for the same CDR3. The V and J genes are TRBV11-2 and TRBJ2-3, with D uncertain. The germline V and J ends were trimmed by 1 base and 5 bases, with 4 bases remaining between them. There are 12 residues in the CDR3. The germline V gene has CDR1 SGHAT and CDR2 FQNNGV. The CDR3 is CASSLGLDTQYF. For the CDR3, the DNA is TGTGCCAGCAGCTTAGGCCTAGATACGCAGTATTTT.

In nucleotides, the CDR3 is TGCGCCAGCATGGGCAGGGCCACAGATACGCAGTATTTT. Protein sequence: CASMGRATDTQYF. The V gene is TRBV5-1, the J gene TRBJ2-3, with D tentatively TRBD1 (5 bases). This CDR3 has 13 residues. Trimming removed 6 bases from V and 2 bases from J, with 10 bases in between. CDR1 is SGHRS and CDR2 is YFSETQ in the germline V gene.

The chain employs TRBV4-3 and TRBJ2-2; 13 bases line up with TRBD2. This CDR3 comprises 20 residues. Trimming at V came to 6 bases and at J to 3 bases, leaving 16 bases not matched to a gene. CDR1 and CDR2 (germline): LGHNA, YSLEER. CDR3 in DNA: TGCGCCAGCAGTCTTGTGGAGGTTGGGACTAGCGGGAACGACACCGGGGAGCTGTTTTTT. Its protein product is CASSLVEVGTSGNDTGELFF.

The chain carries TRBV18 and TRBJ2-5, with D hard to call. The germline V gene has CDR1 KGHSH and CDR2 LQKENI. V lost 3 bases to trimming and J lost 1 base, with 15 bases between them. The CDR3 extends over 16 amino acids. Here the CDR3 DNA reads TGTGCCAGCTCACCCCTCTCTGGACGGTCCCAAGAGACCCAGTACTTC. Amino acids: CASSPLSGRSQETQYF.

The V and J genes are TRBV11-2 and TRBJ2-7; 8 bases are a match to TRBD2. Trimming cost V 4 bases and J 2 bases; bases outside gene matches: 4. Germline loops: CDR1 SGHAT, CDR2 FQNNGV. This CDR3 spans 14 amino acids. The CDR3 reads CASSSLAGPYEQYF. DNA for the CDR3: TGTGCCAGCAGCTCCCTAGCGGGCCCCTACGAGCAGTACTTC.

The rearrangement links TRBV30 to TRBJ1-3; D is ambiguous. CDR1 is GTSNPN and CDR2 is SVGIG in the germline V gene (reference sequence). Trimming left V 0 bases short and J 2 bases short, with 11 bases between. The CDR3 covers 15 residues. CDR3 in DNA: TGTGCCTGGAGTGTTGGTGGTATAACTGGAAACACCATATATTTT. Translated: CAWSVGGITGNTIYF.

This clone turned up a few times. The genes are TRBV5-1 and TRBJ2-7, with 9 bases aligning to TRBD2. The CDR3 spans 16 residues. The germline V gene encodes CDR1 SGHRS and CDR2 YFSETQ. J lost 1 base, V lost 0 bases, and 5 bases had no gene match. The CDR3 DNA follows: TGCGCCAGCAGCTTGGATATAGCGGGAGAATCCTACGAGCAGTACTTC. Residues: CASSLDIAGESYEQYF.

J is TRBJ1-5 and V is TRBV28, with 7 bases fitting TRBD1. Trimming removed 2 bases from V and 3 bases from J; junction bases left unmatched: 4. This CDR3 spans 15 amino acids. CDR1 MDHEN and CDR2 SYDVKM come from the germline V gene. CDR3 sequence (DNA): TGTGCCAGCAGTTTACCGACAGGGCTCAATCAGCCCCAGCATTTT. Amino acids: CASSLPTGLNQPQHF.

As concerns this clone: The same CDR3 also results from other DNA sequences found in this sample. This chain links TRBV4-3 with TRBJ1-5, with no clear D. The CDR3 runs to 13 residues. Germline loops: CDR1 LGHNA, CDR2 YSLEER. V lost 0 bases and J 6 bases, leaving 6 bases between the germline ends. The CDR3 reads CASSQEQSQPQHF. The CDR3 nucleotides are TGCGCCAGCAGCCAAGAGCAGTCTCAGCCCCAGCATTTT.

The V and J genes are TRBV25-1 and TRBJ2-3, with D tentatively TRBD2 (6 bases). The germline V gene encodes CDR1 MGHDK and CDR2 SYGVNS. Between the trimmed V and J ends, which lost 2 bases and 1 base, there was a span of 7 bases. The CDR3 is made up of 14 amino acids. CDR3 sequence: CASSETGGTDTQYF. The CDR3 DNA follows: TGTGCCAGCAGTGAAACGGGGGGCACAGATACGCAGTATTTT. Full variable domain (remainder filled in from reference TRBV25-1 and TRBJ2-3): EADIYQTPRYLVIGTGKKITLECSQTMGHDKMYWYQQDPGMELHLIHYSYGVNSTEKGDLSSESTVSRIRTEHFPLTLESARPSHTSQYLCASSETGGTDTQYFGPGTRLTVL.